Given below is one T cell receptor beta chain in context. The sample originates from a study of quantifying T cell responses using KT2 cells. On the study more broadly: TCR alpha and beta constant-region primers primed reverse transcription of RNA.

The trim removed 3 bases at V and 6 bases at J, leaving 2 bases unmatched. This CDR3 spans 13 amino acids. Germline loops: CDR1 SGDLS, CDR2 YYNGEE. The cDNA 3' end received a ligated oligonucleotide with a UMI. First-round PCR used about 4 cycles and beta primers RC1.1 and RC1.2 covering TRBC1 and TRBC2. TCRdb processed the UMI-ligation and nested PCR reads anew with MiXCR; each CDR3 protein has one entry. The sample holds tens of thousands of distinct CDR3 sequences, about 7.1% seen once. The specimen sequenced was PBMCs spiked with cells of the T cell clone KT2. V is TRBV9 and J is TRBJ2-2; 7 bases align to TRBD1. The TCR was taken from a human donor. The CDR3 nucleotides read TGTGCCAGCAGCGCCCAGGGGGCCGGGGAGCTGTTTTTT. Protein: CASSAQGAGELFF.